The T cell receptor (beta chain) under discussion was sequenced for a study of blood T cell repertoires in COVID-19. Whole-study context: COVID-19 samples from acute and convalescent phases originated in the United States, Italy and Spain. T cells, B-cell-depleted T cells, or PBMCs provided the cDNA or gDNA that served as material.

This clone came up a few times. Study processing details: Amplification of reference gene primers provided the estimated nucleated cell counts. The method was immunoSEQ multiplex PCR; TCRdb's version includes in-frame clones alone and lacks a portion of them. V and J calls and clone size come straight from that table; D and trimming were deduced from the DNA. The table records around 380,000 clones, approximately 77% of them present only once. This clonotype was sampled from a human donor with acute or convalescent COVID-19. The donor label of this sample is uncertain. The sequencing sample was made of peripheral blood.

CDR3: CASRPRNRGNTEAFF. The CDR3 coding sequence is TGTGCCAGCCGGCCCCGGAACAGGGGGAACACTGAAGCTTTCTTT. The rearrangement links TRBV27 to TRBJ1-1, with 7 bases aligning to TRBD1. This CDR3 has 15 residues. With 8 bases clipped from V and 1 base from J, the junction kept 10 bases outside the gene matches. The germline CDR1 and CDR2 sequences are MNHEY and SMNVEV (reference sequence).